Shown below are 5 T cell receptor beta chains from a single sample sequenced in a study of blood T cell repertoires in COVID-19. TCRdb's copy holds only in-frame clones and misses some; the assay was immunoSEQ multiplex PCR. The sample includes 360,000 or so clones, roughly 89% of them seen just once. Material: peripheral blood. The receptors come from an older woman with COVID-19, enrolled during active disease.

The chain couples TRBV4-1 to TRBJ2-7; 8 nucleotides agree with TRBD2. Losses at the gene ends were 0 bases for V and 4 bases for J; bases not matched to a gene: 5. This CDR3 is 15 amino acids long. Germline V CDR1 and CDR2: MGHRA, YSYEKL. For the CDR3, the DNA is TGCGCCAGCAGCCAAGATACGGGGGGGCGGTACGAGCAGTACTTC. Its protein product is CASSQDTGGRYEQYF.

The genes are TRBV19 and TRBJ2-5; weak D call: TRBD2 (7 bases). Germline V gives CDR1 LNHDA, CDR2 SQIVND (reference sequence). This CDR3 spans 14 amino acids. The ends were cut back, 10 bases at V and 5 bases at J, with 20 bases in the middle. Here the CDR3 reads CATKQGGGGETQYF. The CDR3 DNA reads as TGTGCCACTAAACAAGGGGGGGGAGGGGAGACCCAGTACTTC.

J is TRBJ2-3 and V is TRBV2; TRBD2 matches at 14 bases. The CDR3 totals 15 residues. Germline V lookup: CDR1 SNHLY, CDR2 FYNNEI. V lost 6 bases, J lost 5 bases, and 4 bases stayed unmatched. CDR3 region: CASRRLAGGQDTQYF. In DNA, the CDR3 is TGTGCCAGCAGAAGACTAGCGGGGGGGCAAGATACGCAGTATTTT.

The genes are TRBV5-1 and TRBJ1-1; 11 bases are a match to TRBD1. Germline CDR1 reads SGHRS; CDR2 reads YFSETQ. This CDR3 spans 15 amino acids. The V gene end was trimmed by 2 bases and the J gene end by 11 bases; junction bases not matched to a gene: 11. Written as DNA, the CDR3 is TGCGCCAGCAGCTTAGGCGGACAGGGGGCAGTTCGGGCTTTCTTT. Translated: CASSLGGQGAVRAFF.

The V gene is TRBV5-8, the J gene TRBJ2-7; D is unclear. CDR1 SGHTS and CDR2 YDEGEE come from the germline V gene. Trimming shortened V by 0 bases and J by 2 bases, and 9 bases separated the two germline ends. The CDR3 contains 14 residues. CDR3 amino acids: CASSLGQITYEQYF. CDR3 nucleotide sequence: TGTGCCAGCAGCTTGGGTCAGATAACCTACGAGCAGTACTTC.